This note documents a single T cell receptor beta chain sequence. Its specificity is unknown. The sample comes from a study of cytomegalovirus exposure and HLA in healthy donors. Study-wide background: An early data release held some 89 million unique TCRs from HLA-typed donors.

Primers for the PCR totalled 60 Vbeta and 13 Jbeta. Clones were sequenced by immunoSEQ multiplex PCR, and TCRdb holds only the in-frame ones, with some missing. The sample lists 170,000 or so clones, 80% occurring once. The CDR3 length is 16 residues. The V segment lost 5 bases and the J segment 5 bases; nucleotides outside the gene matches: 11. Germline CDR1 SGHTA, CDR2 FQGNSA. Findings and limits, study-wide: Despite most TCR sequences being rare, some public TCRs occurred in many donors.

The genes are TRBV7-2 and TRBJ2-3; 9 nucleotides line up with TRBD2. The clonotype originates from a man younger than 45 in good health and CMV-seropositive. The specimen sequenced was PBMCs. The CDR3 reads CASSPNLAGDVDTQYF. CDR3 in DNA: TGTGCCAGCAGCCCGAACTTAGCGGGAGATGTAGATACGCAGTATTTT.